This entry concerns a single TCR beta chain. These data belong to a study of blood T cell repertoires in COVID-19. Study at large: The analysed material was cDNA or gDNA that came from T cells, B-cell-depleted T cells, or PBMCs.

Trimming cost V 0 bases and J 2 bases, with 10 bases left between them. Per germline, CDR1 SGHDN and CDR2 FVKESK. The CDR3 contains 15 residues. Here immunoSEQ multiplex PCR was the method, and the copy in TCRdb shows in-frame clones only, minus some. The sample records 200,000 to 300,000 clones, more than 75% being singletons. Followed over time, Seattle patients had been enrolled while infection was active. Sequencing was carried out using peripheral blood. The clonotype originates from a woman aged 55-75 years with COVID-19, enrolled during active disease. The J gene is TRBJ1-2, the V gene TRBV14; D remains ambiguous. The CDR3 bases are TGTGCCAGCAGCCAAGACGCCGGGTCCAACTATGGCTACACCTTC. This sequence encodes CASSQDAGSNYGYTF.